This T cell receptor (beta chain) was recorded in a study of blood T cell repertoires in COVID-19. The wider study: The analysed material was cDNA or gDNA that came from T cells, B-cell-depleted T cells, or PBMCs.

V trimming: 7 bases; J trimming: 6 bases; junction bases outside the gene matches: 9. This CDR3 has 14 amino acids. Per the germline V gene, CDR1 is SGHAT and CDR2 is FQNNGV. In the authors' methods: The assay estimated nucleated cells by amplifying reference gene primers. TCRdb's table, derived via immunoSEQ multiplex PCR, lists solely in-frame clones and lacks some. From that table come the V and J calls and clone size; the DNA was used to work out D and trimming. The table records roughly 140,000 clones, around 86% of them present only once. The chain links TRBV11-2 to TRBJ2-1, with 7 bases identical to TRBD1. This receptor was identified in a human donor in a cohort sampled during active COVID-19. The sequencing sample was made of peripheral blood. The CDR3 nucleotides read TGTGCCAGCACCGACACGAACAGGGGCAATGAGCAGTTCTTC. It encodes CASTDTNRGNEQFF.